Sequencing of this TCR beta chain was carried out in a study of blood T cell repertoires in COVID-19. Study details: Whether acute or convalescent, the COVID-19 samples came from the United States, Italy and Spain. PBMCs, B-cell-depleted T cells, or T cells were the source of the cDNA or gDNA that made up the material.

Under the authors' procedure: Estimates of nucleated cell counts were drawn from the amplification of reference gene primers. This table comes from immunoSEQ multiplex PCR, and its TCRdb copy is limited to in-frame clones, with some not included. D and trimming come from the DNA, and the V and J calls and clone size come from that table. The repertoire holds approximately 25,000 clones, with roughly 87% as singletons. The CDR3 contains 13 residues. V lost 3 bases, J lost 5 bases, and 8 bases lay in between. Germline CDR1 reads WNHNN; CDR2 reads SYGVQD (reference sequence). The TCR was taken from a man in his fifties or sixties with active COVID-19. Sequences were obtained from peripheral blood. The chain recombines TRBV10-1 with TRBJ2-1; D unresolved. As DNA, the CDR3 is TGCGCCAGCAGTGAAGCTTTGAACAATGAGCAGTTCTTC. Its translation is CASSEALNNEQFF.